This TCR beta chain was identified in a study of cytomegalovirus exposure and HLA in healthy donors. This clone was picked up one time. Its target is unknown. Clones were sequenced by immunoSEQ multiplex PCR, and TCRdb holds only the in-frame ones, with some missing. The sample includes some 75,000 clones, 95% to 97% of them seen just once. Per germline, CDR1 MDHEN and CDR2 SYDVKM. The CDR3 is made up of 13 amino acids. V shed 4 bases and J shed 6 bases, with 12 bases lying between them. Study-wide results and caveats: The dataset shows that most TCR sequences were rare, while some public TCRs occurred in many donors. Researchers catalogued roughly 170 TCR beta chains as cytomegalovirus-associated. In vitro assays verified that a few CMV-associated chains recognized CMV antigens specifically. Subsequent analysis showed first-cohort TCR clusters tending to co-occur in some 120 validation repertoires.

The sequence derives from a young woman in good health and CMV-seronegative. The gene calls are TRBV28 and TRBJ1-2, with D tentatively TRBD1 (6 bases). Sequencing was carried out using PBMCs. The CDR3 nucleotides are TGTGCCAGCAGTTGGAGACGACAGGATGGCTACACCTTC. The encoded protein is CASSWRRQDGYTF.